The clone carrying this T cell receptor (beta chain) has only a few counts. Antigen specificity is unknown. The data were obtained in a study of T cells in Graves' hyperthyroidism and ophthalmopathy. Study-level results: Separating ophthalmopathy from stable hyperthyroidism was achieved by a 13 V-J model.

Together with thyroid ultrasound, orbital computed tomography, serum thyroxine and TRAb, clinical symptoms were used for diagnoses. This CDR3 is built from 14 residues. Trimming left V 6 bases short and J 3 bases short, with 15 bases between. Germline V gene lookup returns CDR1 SGHTA and CDR2 FQGNSA. There were TCR beta CDR3 regions amplified from RNA transcripts. During a first-round RT-PCR of the TCR CDR3, the HTBI primer set was used. TCRdb re-called the multiplex PCR reads with MiXCR, one entry per CDR3 protein. Of 650,000 to 800,000 distinct CDR3 sequences listed, about 45% are singletons. The sample comprised peripheral blood or thyroid tissue (not recorded which). The sequence came from an adult man with Graves' disease, either hyperthyroidism or ophthalmopathy (not recorded which). This rearrangement joins TRBV7-2 to TRBJ2-7, with D perhaps matching TRBD1 (5 bases). The CDR3 sequence: CASSSTLDIYEQYF. The DNA of the CDR3 is TGTGCCAGCAGTTCAACTCTGGACATCTACGAGCAGTACTTC.